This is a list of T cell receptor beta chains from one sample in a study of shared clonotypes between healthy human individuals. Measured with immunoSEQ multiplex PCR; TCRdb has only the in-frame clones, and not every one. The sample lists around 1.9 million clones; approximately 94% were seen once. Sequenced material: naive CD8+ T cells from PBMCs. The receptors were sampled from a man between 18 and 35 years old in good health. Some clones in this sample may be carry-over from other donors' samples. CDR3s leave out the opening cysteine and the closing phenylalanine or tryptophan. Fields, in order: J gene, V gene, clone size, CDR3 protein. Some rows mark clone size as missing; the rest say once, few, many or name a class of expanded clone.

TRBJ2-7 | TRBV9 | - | ASSAGGSEQY
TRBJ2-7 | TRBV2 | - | ASSEGWEFNYEQY
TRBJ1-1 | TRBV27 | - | ASRPTATAEAF
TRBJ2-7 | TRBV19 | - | ASSIFQGGYEQY
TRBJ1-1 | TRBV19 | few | ASSIVPEGWTEAF
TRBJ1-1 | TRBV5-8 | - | ASSLKGMNTEAF
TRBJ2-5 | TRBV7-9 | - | ASSPTEKETQY
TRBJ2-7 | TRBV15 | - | ATSLGQGNYEQY
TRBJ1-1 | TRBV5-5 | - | ASSLGPGAVGEAF
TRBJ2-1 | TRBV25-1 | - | ASSESRLAGDMEQF
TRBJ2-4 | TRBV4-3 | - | ASSQTLAKNIQY
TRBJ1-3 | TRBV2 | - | ASSLGTGGGNTIY
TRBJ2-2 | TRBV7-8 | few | ASRVSGGELF
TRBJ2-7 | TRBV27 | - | ASSRALLSGQY
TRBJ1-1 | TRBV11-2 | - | ASSLEGQAF
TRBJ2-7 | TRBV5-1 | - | ASSLEGRDPIRDEQY
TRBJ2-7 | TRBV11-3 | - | ASSSKDYPYEQY
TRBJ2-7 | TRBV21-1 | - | ASSSGGGGHDYEQY
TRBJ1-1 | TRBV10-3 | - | AISESSTGATEAF
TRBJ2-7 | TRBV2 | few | ASSDRGAYEQY
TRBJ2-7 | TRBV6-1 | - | ASSALGQGNYEQY
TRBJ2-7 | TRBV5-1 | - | ASSFGTTSYEQY
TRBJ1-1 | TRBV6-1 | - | ASSDRGFGEAF
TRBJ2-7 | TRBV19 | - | ASSISRDRVSYEQY
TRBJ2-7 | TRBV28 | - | ASSGIDRDLYEQY
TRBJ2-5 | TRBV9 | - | ASSLERAETQY
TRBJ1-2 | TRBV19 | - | ASSADGYGYT
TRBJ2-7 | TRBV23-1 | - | ASEEGLGRY
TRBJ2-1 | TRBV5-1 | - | ASSGGRDRGVRAYNEQF
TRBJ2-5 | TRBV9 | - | ASSAGKTQY
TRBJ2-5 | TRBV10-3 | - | AIKEDSQETQY
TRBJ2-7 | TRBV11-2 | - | ASSLARNYEQY
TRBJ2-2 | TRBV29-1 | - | SVVGPTNTGELF
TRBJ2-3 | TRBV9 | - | ASSPHALDTQY
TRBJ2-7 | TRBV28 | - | ASSLTNPPREQY
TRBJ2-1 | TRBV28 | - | ASSFRAGPYNEQF
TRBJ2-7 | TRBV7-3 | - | ASSVGLAGSYEQY
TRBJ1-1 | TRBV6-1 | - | ASRAALLPEAF
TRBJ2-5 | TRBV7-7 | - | ASSPRTVQETQY
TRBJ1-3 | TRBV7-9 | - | ASLGSLPGNTIY
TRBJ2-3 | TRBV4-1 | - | ASSQGRGGTDTQY
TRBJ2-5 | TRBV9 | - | ASSSDAAWETQY
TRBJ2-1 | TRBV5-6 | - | ASSSSVGSYNEQF
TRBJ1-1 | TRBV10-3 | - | AISDLAETYEAF
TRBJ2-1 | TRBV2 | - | ASHRVNEQF
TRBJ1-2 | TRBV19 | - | ASSIGWTGVNYGYT
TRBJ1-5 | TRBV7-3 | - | ASSSPDGGQYNQPQH